The present T cell receptor beta chain was sequenced within a study of regulatory T cells in long-lasting Graves disease. The study, taken as a whole, reports: There were preferences for TRBV28, TRBJ1-2 and TRBJ2-5 in persistent disease.

Ten or more counts support this clonotype. Its matching antigen is unknown. CDR1 and CDR2 (germline): SGHRS, YFSETQ. V was cut by 4 bases and J by 4 bases, with 17 bases left in between. The CDR3 totals 15 residues. According to the study, TCR beta libraries were built with iRepertoire HTBI primers and CDR3-region Arm-PCR. TCRdb passed the multiplex PCR reads through MiXCR, listing each CDR3 protein once. The table lists around 460,000 distinct CDR3 sequences, 12% to 15% of them singletons. The sample's time point: newly diagnosed GD, antithyroid drugs for less than 3 months. PBMCs were the source of the RNA used for TCR sequencing. The sample was also linked to a second study, of T cells in Graves' hyperthyroidism and ophthalmopathy. This second report adds: The model's output predicted ophthalmopathy at a median of roughly 6 months prior to onset.

The sequencing used peripheral blood mononuclear cells (PBMCs), collected at new diagnosis, from a patient treated with antithyroid drugs. This sequence joins TRBV5-1 and TRBJ1-1; D gene unclear. This clonotype was sampled from a woman aged 50 to 60 with Graves disease. The CDR3 sequence is CASSLGGVRGTEAFF. As DNA, the CDR3 is TGCGCCAGCAGCCTCGGCGGGGTTCGGGGCACTGAAGCTTTCTTT.